The 28 T cell receptor beta chains presented below share a single source sample, sequenced in a study of blood T cells in healthy people across ages. Through a sample-barcoded 5' primer and a J-beta primer mix, a second PCR was run for roughly 6 to 12 cycles. TCRdb reanalysed the 5' RACE reads using MiXCR and keeps one entry per CDR3 protein. The data hold roughly 650,000 distinct CDR3 sequences, with roughly 30% observed a single time. The sequenced material came from blood. The receptors were sampled from a woman of 80 years or more in good health.

This clonotype occurred a few times. This rearrangement joins TRBV5-8 to TRBJ1-1; maybe TRBD1 (5 bases). The V end was cut by 2 bases, the J end by 5 bases, with 16 bases between. The germline gives CDR1 SGHTS, CDR2 YDEGEE. This CDR3 region has 15 residues. This chain's CDR3 is CASSFGGVQRTEAFF. The CDR3 bases are TGTGCCAGCAGCTTCGGAGGGGTCCAGCGTACTGAAGCTTTCTTT. The variable domain in full, completed from reference TRBV5-8 and TRBJ1-1, reads EAGVTQSPTHLIKTRGQQATLRCSPISGHTSVYWYQQALGLGLQFLLWYDEGEERNRGNFPPRFSGRQFPNYSSELNVNALELEDSALYLCASSFGGVQRTEAFFGQGTRLTVV.

Concerning this clonotype: This may arise from a read error, as a much more abundant clone is one base away. The V and J genes are TRBV11-2 and TRBJ1-1; D is possibly TRBD1 (6 bases). Deletions cut 5 bases from V and 0 bases from J, with 34 bases between. This CDR3 is built from 22 residues. Germline assignment: CDR1 SGHAT and CDR2 FQNNGV. The CDR3 here is CASSTRALGAGGLASMNTEAFF. The CDR3 nucleotides are TGTGCCAGCAGCACAAGGGCACTGGGGGCGGGGGGGTTAGCTTCGATGAACACTGAAGCTTTCTTT.

In its sample, this clonotype was seen many times. The V and J genes are TRBV7-2 and TRBJ1-2; D ambiguous. The CDR3 totals 13 residues. Germline CDR1 SGHTA, CDR2 FQGNSA. V was trimmed by 5 bases and J by 3 bases, leaving 10 bases between them. DNA for the CDR3: TGTGCCAGCAGCGGGTCGGGATACTATGGCTACACCTTC. It specifies CASSGSGYYGYTF. The whole variable domain, filled in from reference TRBV7-2 and TRBJ1-2, reads GAGVSQSPSNKVTEKGKDVELRCDPISGHTALYWYRQSLGQGLEFLIYFQGNSAPDKSGLPSDRFSAERTGGSVSTLTIQRTQQEDSAVYLCASSGSGYYGYTFGSGTRLTVV.

The gene calls are TRBV5-1 and TRBJ2-5, with 10 bases fitting TRBD2. This CDR3 has 16 residues. Germline V gene data show CDR1 as SGHRS and CDR2 as YFSETQ. The trim removed 0 bases at V and 5 bases at J, leaving 7 bases unmatched. CDR3 coding DNA: TGCGCCAGCAGCTTGGGACTAGCGGGCCTTAAGGAGACCCAGTACTTC. Its translation is CASSLGLAGLKETQYF.

This clonotype came up a few times. The chain uses TRBV25-1 and TRBJ1-6; D perhaps matches TRBD1 (6 bases). The germline V and J ends were trimmed by 3 bases and 6 bases, with 12 bases remaining between them. Per germline, CDR1 MGHDK and CDR2 SYGVNS. There are 15 residues in the CDR3. The CDR3 nucleotides read TGTGCCAGCAGTGATATACAGGGCCCTAATTCACCCCTCCACTTT. It is translated as CASSDIQGPNSPLHF.

This clonotype was picked up many times. The chain links TRBV3-1 to TRBJ2-1; D is possibly TRBD1 or TRBD2 (6 bases each). The CDR3 is 16 residues long. The germline gives CDR1 LGHDT, CDR2 YNNKEL (reference sequence). V was trimmed by 3 bases and J by 5 bases, leaving 17 bases between them. CDR3 DNA sequence: TGTGCCAGCAGCCAGAACCCGGGGGCGCGGGACAATGAGCAGTTCTTC. Encoded protein: CASSQNPGARDNEQFF.

In its sample, this clonotype was seen many times. J is TRBJ1-4 and V is TRBV20-1; D uncertain. The CDR3 length is 10 residues. The germline V gene has CDR1 DFQATT and CDR2 SNEGSKA (reference sequence). The V end lost 3 bases, the J end lost 8 bases, and 4 bases lay between the germline ends. The DNA of the CDR3 is TGCAGTGCTAGCGGCGAAAAACTGTTTTTT. Protein: CSASGEKLFF.

The chain recombines TRBV20-1 with TRBJ2-3; D is uncertain. Germline assignment: CDR1 DFQATT and CDR2 SNEGSKA (reference sequence). The CDR3 has 17 residues. V dropped 3 bases and J dropped 2 bases, with 21 bases sitting between them. CDR3 sequence reads: CSAREQSRQDFTDTQYF. In DNA, the CDR3 is TGCAGTGCTAGGGAACAGTCCAGGCAAGACTTCACAGATACGCAGTATTTT.

The gene calls are TRBV11-2 and TRBJ2-1, with 14 bases fitting TRBD2. V gave up 6 bases and J gave up 0 bases; unmatched junction bases: 4. CDR1 is SGHAT, CDR2 FQNNGV, per germline. The CDR3 runs 17 residues. This CDR3 is CASRRLAGGSSYNEQFF. The CDR3, as DNA: TGTGCCAGCAGACGACTAGCGGGGGGGAGCTCCTACAATGAGCAGTTCTTC.

Remarks on this clonotype: A much larger clone is a single base away; this may be a read error. The J gene is TRBJ2-1, the V gene TRBV6-5; 8 nucleotides match TRBD1. The J call could be wrong; TRBJ2-7 is a better fit for the DNA end. CDR1 is MNHEY, CDR2 SVGAGI, per germline. This CDR3 region has 14 residues. This chain's CDR3 is CASSYQGARNEQYF. The CDR3 DNA sequence: TGTGCCAGCAGTTATCAGGGGGCACGCAATGAGCAGTACTTC.

As regards this clonotype: This clone may be a read error of a much larger clone one base away. The J gene is TRBJ1-6, the V gene TRBV5-6; 8 nucleotides match TRBD1. This CDR3 has 15 amino acids. The trim removed 5 bases at V and 8 bases at J, leaving 9 bases unmatched. CDR1 SGHDT and CDR2 YYEEEE come from the germline V gene. CDR3 nucleotides: TGTGCCAGCAGTTTCAGGACAGGGTCTTATTCACCCCTCCACTTT. Protein sequence: CASSFRTGSYSPLHF.

The rearrangement links TRBV3-1 to TRBJ2-5, with 9 bases that match TRBD2. This CDR3 contains 18 residues. V dropped 0 bases and J dropped 0; count of bases not matched to a gene: 8. Germline V gene sequence: CDR1 LGHDT, CDR2 YNNKEL (reference sequence). CDR3 nucleotides: TGTGCCAGCAGCCAAGACGGACGAAGCGGGGGGTACCAAGAGACCCAGTACTTC. Translation: CASSQDGRSGGYQETQYF.

In its sample, this clonotype was seen once. The chain combines TRBV5-1 with TRBJ2-3; 14 nucleotides line up with TRBD2. There are 16 residues in the CDR3. The V segment lost 6 bases and the J segment 2 bases; nucleotides outside the gene matches: 5. The germline CDR1 and CDR2 sequences are SGHRS and YFSETQ. This CDR3 reads CASKPTSGGATDTQYF. CDR3 in DNA: TGCGCCAGCAAACCGACTAGCGGGGGGGCCACAGATACGCAGTATTTT.

This clonotype was seen more than once but under ten times. This chain connects TRBV20-1 to TRBJ1-1; maybe TRBD1 (5 bases). V was cut by 0 bases and J by 1 base, with 15 bases left in between. Germline CDR1 DFQATT, CDR2 SNEGSKA (reference sequence). This CDR3 region has 16 residues. The CDR3 sequence is CSARDVRGTENTEAFF. The DNA of the CDR3 is TGCAGTGCTAGAGATGTGAGGGGTACGGAGAACACTGAAGCTTTCTTT.

The chain is built from TRBV5-6 and TRBJ1-2, with TRBD1 matching 9 bases. This CDR3 is 14 amino acids long. Germline V gene data show CDR1 as SGHDT and CDR2 as YYEEEE. After removal of 4 bases from V and 8 bases from J, the junction contained 9 bases not matched to a gene. The CDR3 DNA follows: TGTGCCAGCAGCGCAGACAGGGGGATTGGGGGCTACACCTTC. Amino acid sequence: CASSADRGIGGYTF.

At least ten counts were recorded for this clonotype. The CDR3 loop is CASSLGSDTQYF. CDR3 DNA sequence: TGTGCCAGCAGTTTAGGGTCAGATACGCAGTATTTT. The V call is TRBV12-3 or TRBV12-4, the J call TRBJ2-3; no clear D. V dropped 1 base and J dropped 4 bases, with 3 bases sitting between them. This CDR3 is built from 12 residues.

This clonotype was counted many times. This chain joins TRBV27 and TRBJ2-5; D may be TRBD1 or TRBD2 (5 bases each). Trimming left V 5 bases short and J 5 bases short, with 18 bases between. This CDR3 comprises 15 residues. Germline CDR1 reads MNHEY; CDR2 reads SMNVEV (reference sequence). CDR3 residues: CASSGAGLRGETQYF. DNA of the CDR3: TGTGCCAGCAGTGGGGCGGGCCTCCGCGGGGAGACCCAGTACTTC.

This clonotype showed up just a few times. J is TRBJ2-1 and V is TRBV20-1; TRBD2 matches at 10 bases. The J segment lost 4 bases and the V segment lost 5 bases, leaving 17 bases of the junction unmatched. CDR3 size: 18 residues. Germline loops: CDR1 DFQATT, CDR2 SNEGSKA (reference sequence). CDR3 protein: CSARDQGVAGGYYNEQFF. In nucleotides, the CDR3 is TGCAGTGCTCGCGACCAGGGAGTAGCGGGGGGTTATTACAATGAGCAGTTCTTC.

The chain links TRBV20-1 to TRBJ1-4, with D maybe TRBD1 (5 bases). The V end lost 3 bases, the J end lost 4 bases, and 15 bases lay between the germline ends. Looked up from germline, CDR1 is DFQATT and CDR2 is SNEGSKA (reference sequence). CDR3 length equals 15 residues. CDR3 sequence (DNA): TGCAGTGCTAGTGGGAACTTCAGGGATAATGAAAAACTGTTTTTT. The encoded protein is CSASGNFRDNEKLFF.

This sequence joins TRBV6-5 and TRBJ2-3, with 12 bases fitting TRBD2. The germline CDR1 and CDR2 sequences are MNHEY and SVGAGI. J lost 6 bases, V lost 0 bases, and 4 bases had no gene match. The CDR3 is made up of 16 amino acids. The CDR3 protein is CASSYSTSGGPDTQYF. DNA for the CDR3: TGTGCCAGCAGTTACTCGACTAGCGGGGGCCCGGATACGCAGTATTTT.

The chain combines TRBV4-2 with TRBJ2-3; D remains ambiguous. V was trimmed by 1 base and J by 0 bases, leaving 8 bases between them. There are 15 residues in the CDR3. Per germline, CDR1 LGHNA and CDR2 YNFKEQ. DNA for the CDR3: TGTGCCAGCAGCCAAGCCCCCTCTAGCACAGATACGCAGTATTTT. Translated: CASSQAPSSTDTQYF.

There are many counts of this clonotype. The V call is TRBV4-3, the J call TRBJ2-7; 8 bases match TRBD1. From germline, CDR1 is LGHNA and CDR2 YSLEER. The CDR3 spans 16 residues. J lost 3 bases, V lost 0 bases, and 7 bases had no gene match. The CDR3 spells CASSQDRTGRHYEQYF. The CDR3, as DNA: TGCGCCAGCAGCCAAGATAGGACAGGGAGGCACTACGAGCAGTACTTC.

A word on this clonotype: A much larger clone differs from this one at a single base, so this may be a read error. V gene TRBV7-2 combines with J gene TRBJ2-1; TRBD2 might be the D (6 bases). This CDR3 has 15 residues. Germline V gene sequence: CDR1 SGHTA, CDR2 FQGNSA. V lost 2 bases and J 13 bases, leaving 21 bases between the germline ends. CDR3 protein: CASSLSAGTRETQFF. CDR3 bases: TGTGCCAGCAGCTTATCGGCGGGGACTCGGGAGACCCAGTTCTTC.

This clonotype was counted at least ten times. The chain carries TRBV6-5 and TRBJ2-7, with D maybe TRBD1 (5 bases). CDR1 and CDR2 (germline): MNHEY, SVGAGI. The length of the CDR3 is 12 residues. V was trimmed by 5 bases and J by 12 bases, leaving 17 bases between them. CDR3 nucleotides: TGTGCCAGCAGTCCAGGACACCCAGTGCGGTACTTC. As protein: CASSPGHPVRYF.

There are many counts of this clonotype. The chain carries TRBV12-3 or TRBV12-4 and TRBJ2-7, with 8 bases matching TRBD2. This CDR3 comprises 13 residues. The J segment lost 12 bases and the V segment lost 5 bases, leaving 12 bases of the junction unmatched. The DNA of the CDR3 is TGTGCCAGCAGTCTTGGACTAGCCGGTTGGGTGTACTTC. Its translation is CASSLGLAGWVYF.

Worth noting for this clonotype: This sequence may be a read error, since a much larger clone differs from it by one base. The chain is built from TRBV20-1 and TRBJ2-1; D call uncertain. The CDR3 consists of 10 residues. V lost 8 bases and J 1 base, leaving 3 bases between the germline ends. Germline values: CDR1 DFQATT, CDR2 SNEGSKA (reference sequence). The CDR3 DNA reads TGCAGTACATCCTACAATGAGCAGTTCTTC. Encoded protein: CSTSYNEQFF.

This chain connects TRBV9 to TRBJ1-3, with no clear D. The germline V and J ends were trimmed by 6 bases and 4 bases, with 11 bases remaining between them. This CDR3 has 13 residues. Germline values: CDR1 SGDLS, CDR2 YYNGEE. The CDR3 DNA reads TGTGCCAGCACCGGGGTTCGGGGAAACACCATATATTTT. It codes for CASTGVRGNTIYF. The variable domain in full, completed from reference TRBV9 and TRBJ1-3, reads DSGVTQTPKHLITATGQRVTLRCSPRSGDLSVYWYQQSLDQGLQFLIQYYNGEERAKGNILERFSAQQFPDLHSELNLSSLELGDSALYFCASTGVRGNTIYFGEGSWLTVV.

This clonotype was counted between two and nine times. This may stem from a read error, because a much larger clone lies one nucleotide away. The CDR3 sequence is CVSSLFGPDGYTF. The CDR3 nucleotides are TGCGTCAGCAGCTTGTTCGGGCCAGATGGCTACACCTTC. This rearrangement joins TRBV5-1 to TRBJ1-2; D unresolved. This CDR3 region has 13 residues. Germline CDR1 and CDR2: SGHRS and YFSETQ.